These 23 T cell receptor beta chains came from one sample sequenced in a study of Ad26.COV2.S vaccination and SARS-CoV-2 variants. Method: immunoSEQ multiplex PCR; TCRdb's copy keeps in-frame clones and lacks some. This sample carries 350,000 to 500,000 clones, 80% to 95% of them seen once, and the ten largest clones take approximately 4.3%. Documented treatment: around 19 received Ad26.COV2.S at low or high dose, single or two shots; several received placebo; per-sample allocation not given. The study sampled participants on day 63 after the first vaccine or placebo injection. This sample comprised peripheral blood, obtained in a trial of Ad26.COV2.S vaccine versus placebo. These receptors all come from a person aged 18 to 59 who received the Ad26.COV2.S COVID-19 vaccine or a placebo.

The rearrangement links TRBV5-4 to TRBJ1-3, with TRBD1 as a possible D gene (6 bases). CDR3 length equals 15 residues. The V gene lost 4 bases and the J gene lost 2 bases, with 13 bases spanning the gap. Germline-derived CDR1 and CDR2 are SGHNT and YYREEE (reference sequence). In DNA form, the CDR3 reads TGTGCCAGCAGCCACAGGGAAGAGGCTGGAAACACCATATATTTT. It is translated as CASSHREEAGNTIYF. Combining the CDR3 with reference TRBV5-4 and TRBJ1-3 gives the whole variable domain ETGVTQSPTHLIKTRGQQVTLRCSSQSGHNTVSWYQQALGQGPQFIFQYYREEENGRGNFPPRFSGLQFPNYSSELNVNALELDDSALYLCASSHREEAGNTIYFGEGSWLTVV.

The chain carries TRBV4-2 and TRBJ2-3; 7 bases line up with TRBD2. Germline values: CDR1 LGHNA, CDR2 YNFKEQ. The trim removed 0 bases at V and 1 base at J, leaving 10 bases unmatched. The CDR3 has 18 amino acids. The CDR3 protein is CASSQEGRRGGGTDTQYF. CDR3 in DNA: TGTGCCAGCAGCCAAGAGGGTAGAAGGGGAGGGGGCACAGATACGCAGTATTTT.

The chain uses TRBV5-1 and TRBJ2-7, with TRBD2 matching over 7 bases. The junction had 10 bases not matched to a gene; V was cut back by 4 bases and J by 0 bases. Looked up from germline, CDR1 is SGHRS and CDR2 is YFSETQ. The CDR3 is 16 residues long. CDR3 bases: TGCGCCAGCAGCCTGGGGTTTGGGACTAACTCCTACGAGCAGTACTTC. It specifies CASSLGFGTNSYEQYF.

The V and J genes are TRBV11-2 and TRBJ2-7; D remains ambiguous. This CDR3 contains 18 residues. V gave up 0 bases and J gave up 3 bases, with 21 bases separating them. Germline loops: CDR1 SGHAT, CDR2 FQNNGV. The chain's CDR3 is CASSLDPASGYWGYEQYF. DNA of the CDR3: TGTGCCAGCAGCTTAGATCCGGCCTCGGGTTATTGGGGCTACGAGCAGTACTTC.

The rearrangement joins TRBV2 to TRBJ1-5, with D perhaps matching TRBD1 (5 bases). CDR3 length: 15 residues. The germline CDR1 and CDR2 sequences are SNHLY and FYNNEI. Trimming removed 4 bases from V and 3 bases from J, with 13 bases in between. This CDR3 is CASSGTYSPNQPQHF. The CDR3 bases are TGTGCCAGCAGTGGGACATATAGTCCCAATCAGCCCCAGCATTTT.

This chain uses TRBV5-1 with TRBJ2-2, with 10 bases lining up with TRBD2. The CDR3 totals 16 residues. Trimming took 1 base from V and 1 from J; bases not matched to a gene: 1. Germline V gene sequence: CDR1 SGHRS, CDR2 YFSETQ. CDR3 residues: CASSLLAGGNTGELFF. CDR3 sequence (DNA): TGCGCCAGCAGCTTGTTAGCGGGAGGGAACACCGGGGAGCTGTTTTTT. Based on the CDR3 plus reference TRBV5-1 and TRBJ2-2, the full variable domain is KAGVTQTPRYLIKTRGQQVTLSCSPISGHRSVSWYQQTPGQGLQFLFEYFSETQRNKGNFPGRFSGRQFSNSRSEMNVSTLELGDSALYLCASSLLAGGNTGELFFGEGSRLTVL.

The rearrangement links TRBV5-1 to TRBJ1-2; D uncertain. CDR3 length equals 15 residues. Germline V gene lookup returns CDR1 SGHRS and CDR2 YFSETQ. Trimming removed 0 bases at V and 5 bases at J, with 14 bases between. The CDR3 DNA is TGCGCCAGCAGCTTGGTGGCGCAATCCGCTTATGGCTACACCTTC. This sequence encodes CASSLVAQSAYGYTF.

This clone was seen once. This chain links TRBV12-3 or TRBV12-4 with TRBJ2-7, with unresolved D. The V end lost 3 bases, the J end lost 1 base, and 7 bases lay between the germline ends. The CDR3 spans 13 residues. The CDR3 here is CASSFNPSYEQYF. The CDR3 region has the DNA TGTGCCAGCAGTTTTAATCCATCCTACGAGCAGTACTTC.

As to this clone: Additional DNA sequences in this sample encode the identical CDR3. The rearrangement uses TRBV19 and TRBJ2-5, with 7 bases identical to TRBD2. The V gene's germline CDR1 is LNHDA and CDR2 SQIVND (reference sequence). J lost 2 bases, V lost 1 base, and 1 base had no gene match. This CDR3 comprises 14 residues. As DNA, the CDR3 is TGTGCCAGTAGTATAGGGGGACTACAAGAGACCCAGTACTTC. Amino acid sequence: CASSIGGLQETQYF.

In this sample, this clone turned up a few times. The genes are TRBV6-4 and TRBJ2-1; 10 nucleotides match TRBD2. The V segment lost 2 bases and the J segment 3 bases; nucleotides outside the gene matches: 1. This CDR3 spans 15 amino acids. Germline V gene sequence: CDR1 MRHNA, CDR2 SNTAGT. The chain's CDR3 is CASSDGTSDYNEQFF. For the CDR3, the DNA is TGTGCCAGCAGTGACGGGACTAGCGACTACAATGAGCAGTTCTTC.

The gene calls are TRBV4-1 and TRBJ2-7; D is uncertain. Germline V CDR1 and CDR2: MGHRA, YSYEKL. V was clipped by 0 bases and J by 6 bases, with 12 bases between them. CDR3 size: 14 residues. CDR3 residues: CASSQESSTTEQYF. The CDR3 DNA reads TGCGCCAGCAGCCAAGAATCATCTACTACCGAGCAGTACTTC.

V is TRBV18 and J is TRBJ2-1; TRBD2 agrees at 7 bases. The CDR3 sequence is 15 residues long. J was trimmed by 6 bases and V by 6 bases; bases with no gene match: 11. Germline assignment: CDR1 KGHSH and CDR2 LQKENI. The CDR3 coding sequence is TGTGCCAGCTCCCCCTTTGGCGGGGGTGGCAATGAGCAGTTCTTC. It translates to CASSPFGGGGNEQFF. The full variable domain, in which reference TRBV18 and TRBJ2-1 provide the parts outside the CDR3, is NAGVMQNPRHLVRRRGQEARLRCSPMKGHSHVYWYRQLPEEGLKFMVYLQKENIIDESGMPKERFSAEFPKEGPSILRIQQVVRGDSAAYFCASSPFGGGGNEQFFGPGTRLTVL.

V is TRBV5-1 and J is TRBJ2-7; TRBD1 aligns across 7 bases. The V and J ends lost 4 bases and 3 bases, in that order; junction bases with no gene match: 7. This CDR3 has 14 amino acids. Germline-derived CDR1 and CDR2 are SGHRS and YFSETQ. DNA of the CDR3: TGCGCCAGCAGCCCCCGACAGGGAGACTACGAGCAGTACTTC. The encoded protein is CASSPRQGDYEQYF.

The V gene is TRBV19, the J gene TRBJ2-1, with 10 bases identical to TRBD2. This CDR3 comprises 14 residues. Losses at the gene ends were 4 bases for V and 9 bases for J; bases not matched to a gene: 6. Per the germline V gene, CDR1 is LNHDA and CDR2 is SQIVND (reference sequence). The CDR3 sequence: CASSTSGSFSEQFF. The CDR3 DNA reads TGTGCCAGTAGTACTAGCGGGAGCTTCTCTGAGCAGTTCTTC.

This sequence joins TRBV5-8 and TRBJ1-1; D gene ambiguous. Germline CDR1 is SGHTS and CDR2 is YDEGEE. This CDR3 has 13 residues. Trimming pared 2 bases from V and 3 bases from J, leaving 8 bases between. In nucleotides, the CDR3 is TGTGCCAGCAGCTTTGAGTGGGACACTGAAGCTTTCTTT. It specifies CASSFEWDTEAFF. The full variable domain, its missing parts supplied by reference TRBV5-8 and TRBJ1-1, is EAGVTQSPTHLIKTRGQQATLRCSPISGHTSVYWYQQALGLGLQFLLWYDEGEERNRGNFPPRFSGRQFPNYSSELNVNALELEDSALYLCASSFEWDTEAFFGQGTRLTVV.

The rearrangement uses TRBV19 and TRBJ2-7, with D possibly being TRBD2 (6 bases). The V gene's germline CDR1 is LNHDA and CDR2 SQIVND (reference sequence). CDR3 size: 13 residues. Trimming took 10 bases from V and 1 from J, leaving 14 bases between them. The CDR3: CATNPGTSYEQYF. As DNA, the CDR3 is TGTGCCACAAACCCCGGGACTTCCTACGAGCAGTACTTC.

The gene calls are TRBV7-8 and TRBJ2-7; D gene uncertain. The CDR3 runs 12 residues. The V end was cut by 5 bases, the J end by 5 bases, with 10 bases between. Germline V gene sequence: CDR1 SGHVS, CDR2 FQNEAQ. CDR3 protein: CASSPQSHEQYF. DNA of the CDR3: TGTGCCAGCAGCCCCCAGAGCCACGAGCAGTACTTC.

This clone was counted once. CDR3 sequence: CASSESRKRITDTQYF. In DNA, the CDR3 is TGTGCCAGCAGTGAAAGTAGGAAGCGGATAACAGATACGCAGTATTTT. The gene calls are TRBV2 and TRBJ2-3; D possibly corresponds to TRBD2 (5 bases). The CDR3 totals 16 residues. Germline CDR1 SNHLY, CDR2 FYNNEI. V was trimmed by 2 bases and J by 3 bases, leaving 15 bases between them.

The chain couples TRBV5-4 to TRBJ1-1, with no clear D. CDR3 length: 14 residues. V was clipped by 3 bases and J by 10 bases, with 19 bases between them. In germline, CDR1 is SGHNT, CDR2 YYREEE (reference sequence). CDR3: CASSSREVSVGAFF. The CDR3 nucleotides are TGTGCCAGCAGCTCGCGGGAAGTTTCGGTGGGAGCTTTCTTT. The full variable domain, in which reference TRBV5-4 and TRBJ1-1 provide the parts outside the CDR3, is ETGVTQSPTHLIKTRGQQVTLRCSSQSGHNTVSWYQQALGQGPQFIFQYYREEENGRGNFPPRFSGLQFPNYSSELNVNALELDDSALYLCASSSREVSVGAFFGQGTRLTVV.

The gene calls are TRBV11-2 and TRBJ2-3, with 9 bases matching TRBD1. Germline CDR1 and CDR2: SGHAT and FQNNGV. The junction had 7 bases not matched to a gene; V was cut back by 6 bases and J by 3 bases. This CDR3 region has 15 residues. The CDR3, as DNA: TGTGCCAGCAGATATACAGGGGGCGGGACAGATACGCAGTATTTT. Translated, it gives CASRYTGGGTDTQYF.

This clone was detected only once. The chain is built from TRBV2 and TRBJ1-2; possibly TRBD1 for D (6 bases). From germline, CDR1 is SNHLY and CDR2 FYNNEI. The CDR3 sequence is 16 residues long. V was pared by 5 bases and J by 1 base, with 17 bases between. The CDR3: CASSPEAGGFNYGYTF. DNA for the CDR3: TGTGCCAGCAGTCCTGAAGCGGGGGGCTTTAACTATGGCTACACCTTC.

CDR3 DNA: TGTGCCAGCAGTGAGGACAGGAACACCGGGGAGCTGTTTTTT. It codes for CASSEDRNTGELFF. The J gene is TRBJ2-2, the V gene TRBV2, with a tentative D call TRBD1 (6 bases). Germline loops: CDR1 SNHLY, CDR2 FYNNEI. Trimming shortened V by 3 bases and J by 1 base, and 6 bases separated the two germline ends. There are 14 residues in the CDR3.

The chain carries TRBV5-1 and TRBJ1-1; D perhaps matches TRBD1 (5 bases). This CDR3 is built from 15 residues. V lost 0 bases and J lost 2, with 11 bases in between. Germline V gene sequence: CDR1 SGHRS, CDR2 YFSETQ. For the CDR3, the DNA is TGCGCCAGCAGCTTGGGAACAGGCCCCAACACTGAAGCTTTCTTT. Translation gives CASSLGTGPNTEAFF. The variable domain in full, completed from reference TRBV5-1 and TRBJ1-1, reads KAGVTQTPRYLIKTRGQQVTLSCSPISGHRSVSWYQQTPGQGLQFLFEYFSETQRNKGNFPGRFSGRQFSNSRSEMNVSTLELGDSALYLCASSLGTGPNTEAFFGQGTRLTVV.